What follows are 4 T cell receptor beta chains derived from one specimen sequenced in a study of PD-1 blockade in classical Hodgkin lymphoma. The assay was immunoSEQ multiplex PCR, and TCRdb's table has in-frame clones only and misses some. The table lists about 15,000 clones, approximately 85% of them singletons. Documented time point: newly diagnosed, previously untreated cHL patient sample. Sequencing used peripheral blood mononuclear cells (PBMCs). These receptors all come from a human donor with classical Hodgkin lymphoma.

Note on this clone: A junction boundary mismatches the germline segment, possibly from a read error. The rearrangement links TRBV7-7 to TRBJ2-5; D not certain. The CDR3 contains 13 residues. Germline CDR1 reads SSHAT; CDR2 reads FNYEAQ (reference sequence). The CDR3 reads CASSADHWETQYF. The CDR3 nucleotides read TGTGCTAGCAGCGCGGACCACTGGGAGACCCAGTACTTC.

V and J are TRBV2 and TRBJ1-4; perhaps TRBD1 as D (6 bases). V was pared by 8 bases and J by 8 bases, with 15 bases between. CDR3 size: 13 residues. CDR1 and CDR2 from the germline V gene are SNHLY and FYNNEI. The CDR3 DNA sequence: TGTGCCAGCTCCTTAGGGGGAAACGAAAAACTGTTTTTT. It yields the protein CASSLGGNEKLFF.

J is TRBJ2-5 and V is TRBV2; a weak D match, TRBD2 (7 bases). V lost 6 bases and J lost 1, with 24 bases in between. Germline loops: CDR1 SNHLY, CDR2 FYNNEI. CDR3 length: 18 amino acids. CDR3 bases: TGTGCCAGCAGCCCCCCCGCAGGGGCGGGAGTGGGCCAAGAGACCCAGTACTTC. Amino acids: CASSPPAGAGVGQETQYF.

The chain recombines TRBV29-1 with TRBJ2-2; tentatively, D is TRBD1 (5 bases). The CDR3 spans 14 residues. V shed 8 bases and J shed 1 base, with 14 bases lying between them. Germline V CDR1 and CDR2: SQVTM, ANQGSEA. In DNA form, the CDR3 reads TGCAGCTCTCACGCAACAGGGAACACCGGGGAGCTGTTTTTT. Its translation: CSSHATGNTGELFF.